This TCR beta chain was captured by sequencing in a study of CD8 T cells in Susac syndrome. Study context: The sequenced Susac syndrome patients comprised more than 5 with active disease and fewer than ten in remission. Study-wide results and caveats: The study recognized that its TCR sequencing and HLA analysis covered a relatively small number of individuals.

Trimming removed 4 bases at V and 8 bases at J, with 11 bases between. The length of the CDR3 is 13 residues. Germline values: CDR1 MDHEN, CDR2 SYDVKM. With regard to this clonotype: Its antigen is not known.

A quantity of about 0.5 to 1 ug RNA underwent reverse transcription using random hexamers. TCRdb re-analysed the immunoSEQ multiplex PCR reads in MiXCR, keeping a single row per CDR3 protein. Seen here are approximately 190,000 distinct CDR3 sequences, 95% observed once, and the top ten hold roughly 0.15%. This TCR was recovered from a human donor with Susac syndrome. The chain recombines TRBV28 with TRBJ1-4, with D uncertain. The sample consisted of CD8+ T cells from PBMCs. CDR3 sequence reads: CASSSSFFEKLFF. The CDR3 nucleotides are TGTGCCAGCAGTTCTTCATTCTTCGAAAAACTGTTTTTT.